This T cell receptor beta chain was sequenced during a study of blood T cell repertoires in COVID-19. The CDR3 is 14 amino acids. The trim removed 4 bases at V and 3 bases at J, leaving 5 bases unmatched. From germline, CDR1 is GTSNPN and CDR2 SVGIG (reference sequence). Profiling relied on immunoSEQ multiplex PCR, and the TCRdb table lists in-frame clones only, not all of them. The profile shows approximately 210,000 clones, around 82% of them singletons. Material: peripheral blood. The origin of this receptor is a woman between 40 and 55 years old with active or convalescent COVID-19. The rearrangement uses TRBV30 and TRBJ2-1; 8 positions match TRBD2. CDR3 residues: CAWTAGGLYNEQFF. The DNA for the CDR3 is TGTGCCTGGACGGCGGGAGGCCTCTACAATGAGCAGTTCTTC. The whole variable domain, remainder taken from reference TRBV30 and TRBJ2-1, is SQTIHQWPATLVQPVGSPLSLECTVEGTSNPNLYWYRQAAGRGLQLLFYSVGIGQISSEVPQNLSASRPQDRQFILSSKKLLLSDSGFYLCAWTAGGLYNEQFFGPGTRLTVL.